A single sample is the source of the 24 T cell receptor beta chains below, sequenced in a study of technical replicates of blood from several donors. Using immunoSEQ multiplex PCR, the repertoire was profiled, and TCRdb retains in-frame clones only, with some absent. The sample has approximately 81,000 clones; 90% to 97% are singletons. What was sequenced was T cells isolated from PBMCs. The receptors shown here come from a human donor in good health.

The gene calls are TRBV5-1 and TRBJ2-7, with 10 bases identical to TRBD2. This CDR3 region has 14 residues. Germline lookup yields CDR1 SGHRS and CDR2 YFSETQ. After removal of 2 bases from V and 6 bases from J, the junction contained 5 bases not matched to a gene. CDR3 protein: CASSFQREGGEQYF. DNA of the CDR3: TGCGCCAGCAGCTTCCAGCGGGAGGGTGGCGAGCAGTACTTC.

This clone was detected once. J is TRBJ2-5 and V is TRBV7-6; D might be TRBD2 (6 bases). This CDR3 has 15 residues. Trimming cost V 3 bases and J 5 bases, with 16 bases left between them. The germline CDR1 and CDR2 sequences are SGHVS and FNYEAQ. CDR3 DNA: TGTGCCAGCAGCTTGTTGGAGGGGCTGTTGGAGACCCAGTACTTC. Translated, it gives CASSLLEGLLETQYF.

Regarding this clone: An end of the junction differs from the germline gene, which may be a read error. The CDR3 loop is CASSRDRGGDNEQFF. CDR3 sequence (DNA): TGTGCTAGCAGCCGGGACAGGGGGGGGGACAATGAGCAGTTCTTC. V usage is TRBV7-7 and J usage is TRBJ2-1; 11 nucleotides align to TRBD1. Germline V gene data show CDR1 as SSHAT and CDR2 as FNYEAQ (reference sequence). The CDR3 is 15 amino acids.

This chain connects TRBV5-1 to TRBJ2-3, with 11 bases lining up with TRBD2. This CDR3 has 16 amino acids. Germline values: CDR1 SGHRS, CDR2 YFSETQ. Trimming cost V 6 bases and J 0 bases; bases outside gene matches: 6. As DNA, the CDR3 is TGCGCCAGCAAGTGGGGACTAGCGGAAAGCACAGATACGCAGTATTTT. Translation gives CASKWGLAESTDTQYF.

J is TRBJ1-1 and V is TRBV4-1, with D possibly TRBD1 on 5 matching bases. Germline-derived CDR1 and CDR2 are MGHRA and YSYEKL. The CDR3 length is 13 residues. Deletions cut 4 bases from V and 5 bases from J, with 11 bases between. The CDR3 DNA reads TGCGCCAGCAGCCTGGGGGGTTTAACTGAAGCTTTCTTT. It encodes CASSLGGLTEAFF.

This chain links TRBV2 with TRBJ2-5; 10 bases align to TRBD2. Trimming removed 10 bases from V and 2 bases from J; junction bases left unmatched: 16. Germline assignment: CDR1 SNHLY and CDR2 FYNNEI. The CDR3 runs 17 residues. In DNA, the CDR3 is TGTGCCACCTCTACATCCGGGACTAGCGTCGATCAAGAGACCCAGTACTTC. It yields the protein CATSTSGTSVDQETQYF.

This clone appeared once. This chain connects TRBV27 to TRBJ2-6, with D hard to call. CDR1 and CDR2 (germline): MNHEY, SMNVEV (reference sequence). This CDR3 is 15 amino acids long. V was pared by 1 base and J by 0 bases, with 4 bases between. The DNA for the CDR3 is TGTGCCAGCAGTTTATTCCGCTCTGGGGCCAACGTCCTGACTTTC. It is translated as CASSLFRSGANVLTF. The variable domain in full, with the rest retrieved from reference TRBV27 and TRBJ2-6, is EAQVTQNPRYLITVTGKKLTVTCSQNMNHEYMSWYRQDPGLGLRQIYYSMNVEVTDKGDVPEGYKVSRKEKRNFPLILESPSPNQTSLYFCASSLFRSGANVLTFGAGSRLTVL.

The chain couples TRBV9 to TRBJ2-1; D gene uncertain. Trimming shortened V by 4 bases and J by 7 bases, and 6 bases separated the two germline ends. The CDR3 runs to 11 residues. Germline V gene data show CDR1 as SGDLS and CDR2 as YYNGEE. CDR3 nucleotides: TGTGCCAGCAGCCTGGCAAATGAGCAGTTCTTC. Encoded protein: CASSLANEQFF.

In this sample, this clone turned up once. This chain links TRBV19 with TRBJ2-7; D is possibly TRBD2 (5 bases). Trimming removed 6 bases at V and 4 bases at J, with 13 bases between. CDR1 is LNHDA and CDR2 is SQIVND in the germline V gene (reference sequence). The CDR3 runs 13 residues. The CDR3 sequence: CASSPGLRYEQYF. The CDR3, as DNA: TGTGCCAGTAGCCCAGGACTGAGATACGAGCAGTACTTC.

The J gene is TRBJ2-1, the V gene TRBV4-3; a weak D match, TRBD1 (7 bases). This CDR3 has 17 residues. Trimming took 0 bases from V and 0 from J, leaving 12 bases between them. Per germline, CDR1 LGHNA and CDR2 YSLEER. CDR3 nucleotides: TGCGCCAGCAGCCAAGATGGGGGGACAGACTCCTACAATGAGCAGTTCTTC. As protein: CASSQDGGTDSYNEQFF.

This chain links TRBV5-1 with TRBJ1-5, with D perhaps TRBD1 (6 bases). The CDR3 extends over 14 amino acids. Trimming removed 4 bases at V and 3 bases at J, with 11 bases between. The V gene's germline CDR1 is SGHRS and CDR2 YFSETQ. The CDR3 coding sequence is TGCGCCAGCAGCCCAGGACAGCCCAATCAGCCCCAGCATTTT. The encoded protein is CASSPGQPNQPQHF.

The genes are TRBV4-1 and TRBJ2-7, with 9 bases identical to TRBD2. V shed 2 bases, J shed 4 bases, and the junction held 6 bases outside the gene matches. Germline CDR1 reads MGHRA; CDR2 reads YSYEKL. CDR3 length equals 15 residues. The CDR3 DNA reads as TGCGCCAGCAGCCAAATCCTTAGCGGGAGTTACGAGCAGTACTTC. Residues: CASSQILSGSYEQYF.

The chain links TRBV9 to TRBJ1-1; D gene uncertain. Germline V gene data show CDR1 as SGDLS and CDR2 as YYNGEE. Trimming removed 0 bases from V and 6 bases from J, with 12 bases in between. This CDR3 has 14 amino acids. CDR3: CASSVGSLAAEAFF. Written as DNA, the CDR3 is TGTGCCAGCAGCGTAGGGAGTCTTGCGGCTGAAGCTTTCTTT.

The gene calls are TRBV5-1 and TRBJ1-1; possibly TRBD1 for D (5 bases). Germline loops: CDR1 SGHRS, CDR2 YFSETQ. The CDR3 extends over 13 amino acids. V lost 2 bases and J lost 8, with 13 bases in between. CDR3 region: CASSLAGTLEAFF. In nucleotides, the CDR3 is TGCGCCAGCAGCTTAGCCGGGACTCTGGAAGCTTTCTTT.

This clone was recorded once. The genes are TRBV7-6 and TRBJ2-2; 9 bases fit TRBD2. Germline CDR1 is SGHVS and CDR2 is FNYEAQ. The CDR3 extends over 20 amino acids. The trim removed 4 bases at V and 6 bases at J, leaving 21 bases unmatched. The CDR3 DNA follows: TGTGCCAGCAGCTCGGAGGAGGTAGCGGGAGCTTTAAGCAACGCCGGGGAGCTGTTTTTT. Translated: CASSSEEVAGALSNAGELFF.

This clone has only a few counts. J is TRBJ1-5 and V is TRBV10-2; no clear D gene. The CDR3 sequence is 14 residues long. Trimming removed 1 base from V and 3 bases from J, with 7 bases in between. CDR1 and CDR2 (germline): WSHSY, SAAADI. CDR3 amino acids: CASSEFSTNQPQHF. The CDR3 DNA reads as TGCGCCAGCAGTGAGTTTAGCACCAATCAGCCCCAGCATTTT.

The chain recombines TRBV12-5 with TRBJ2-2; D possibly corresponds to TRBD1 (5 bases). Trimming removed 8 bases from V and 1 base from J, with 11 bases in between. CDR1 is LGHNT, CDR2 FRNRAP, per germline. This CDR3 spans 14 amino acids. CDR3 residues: CASTGPWNTGELFF. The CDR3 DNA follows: TGTGCTAGTACAGGTCCTTGGAACACCGGGGAGCTGTTTTTT.

CDR3 residues: CASSVSLYDATNEKLFF. The CDR3 nucleotides are TGTGCCAGCAGCGTATCCCTCTACGATGCAACTAATGAAAAACTGTTTTTT. The chain is built from TRBV9 and TRBJ1-4; no definite D call. Germline V lookup: CDR1 SGDLS, CDR2 YYNGEE. V dropped 1 base and J dropped 0 bases, with 13 bases sitting between them. This CDR3 region has 17 residues. The full variable domain, in which reference TRBV9 and TRBJ1-4 provide the parts outside the CDR3, is DSGVTQTPKHLITATGQRVTLRCSPRSGDLSVYWYQQSLDQGLQFLIQYYNGEERAKGNILERFSAQQFPDLHSELNLSSLELGDSALYFCASSVSLYDATNEKLFFGSGTQLSVL.

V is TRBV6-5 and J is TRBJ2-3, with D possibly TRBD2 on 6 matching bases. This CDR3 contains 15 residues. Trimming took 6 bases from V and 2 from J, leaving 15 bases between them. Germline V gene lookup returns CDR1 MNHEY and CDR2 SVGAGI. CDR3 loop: CASSRGGVDTDTQYF. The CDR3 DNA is TGTGCCAGCAGCCGGGGCGGGGTCGACACAGATACGCAGTATTTT.

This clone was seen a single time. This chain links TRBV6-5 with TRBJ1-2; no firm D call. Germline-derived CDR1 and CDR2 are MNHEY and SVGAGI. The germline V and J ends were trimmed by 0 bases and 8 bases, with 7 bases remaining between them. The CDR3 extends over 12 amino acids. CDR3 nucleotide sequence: TGTGCCAGCAGTTACTCCGGTAGAGGCTACACCTTC. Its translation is CASSYSGRGYTF.

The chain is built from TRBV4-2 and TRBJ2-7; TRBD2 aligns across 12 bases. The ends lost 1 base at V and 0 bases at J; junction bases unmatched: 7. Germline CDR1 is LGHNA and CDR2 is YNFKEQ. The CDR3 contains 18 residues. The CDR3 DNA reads TGTGCCAGCAGCCAAGGATCTAGCGGGAGGGCCCCCTCCTACGAGCAGTACTTC. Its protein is CASSQGSSGRAPSYEQYF.

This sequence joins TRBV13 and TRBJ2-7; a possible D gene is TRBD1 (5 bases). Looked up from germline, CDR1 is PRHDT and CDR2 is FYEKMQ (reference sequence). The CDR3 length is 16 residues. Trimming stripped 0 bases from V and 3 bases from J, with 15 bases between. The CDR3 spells CASSLGPWTPNYEQYF. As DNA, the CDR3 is TGTGCCAGCAGCTTAGGCCCTTGGACACCAAACTACGAGCAGTACTTC.

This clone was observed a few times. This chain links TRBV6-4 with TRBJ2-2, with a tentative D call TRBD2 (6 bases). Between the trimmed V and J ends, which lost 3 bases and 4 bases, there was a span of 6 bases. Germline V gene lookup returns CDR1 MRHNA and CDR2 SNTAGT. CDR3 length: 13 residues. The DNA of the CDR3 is TGTGCCAGCAGTGAGACTAGCACCGGGGAGCTGTTTTTT. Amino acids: CASSETSTGELFF.

CDR3 in DNA: TGTGCCTGGAGTCTCACAGGGTCGGGGGCCAACGTCCTGACTTTC. Its translation: CAWSLTGSGANVLTF. This chain uses TRBV30 with TRBJ2-6, with a possible D match to TRBD1 (6 bases). Trimming removed 2 bases at V and 4 bases at J, with 12 bases between. The CDR3 runs to 15 residues. Germline V gene lookup returns CDR1 GTSNPN and CDR2 SVGIG (reference sequence).